Presented here are 28 T cell receptor beta chains from one specimen sequenced in a study of T cells in Graves' hyperthyroidism and ophthalmopathy. RNA transcripts gave rise to amplified TCR beta CDR3 regions. The HTBI primer set served for first-round RT-PCR of the TCR CDR3. TCRdb recomputed calls from the multiplex PCR reads with MiXCR, one row per CDR3 protein. Of 610,000 or so distinct CDR3 sequences in the sample, around 46% were seen once. The sequencing sample was made of peripheral blood or thyroid tissue (not recorded which). These receptors were obtained from a woman younger than 30 with Graves' hyperthyroidism.

This clonotype was seen ten or more times. The chain is built from TRBV2 and TRBJ1-2, with no clear D. CDR3 length: 13 residues. Germline V gene sequence: CDR1 SNHLY, CDR2 FYNNEI. V lost 1 base and J lost 3, with 6 bases in between. CDR3 DNA sequence: TGTGCCAGCAGTGAAGGCCCGGACTATGGCTACACCTTC. Encoded protein: CASSEGPDYGYTF.

Regarding this clonotype: The junction departs from germline at one end; a sequencing error may be responsible. The J gene is TRBJ1-6, the V gene TRBV7-9; D might be TRBD1 (5 bases). Germline assignment: CDR1 SEHNR and CDR2 FQNEAQ (reference sequence). The length of the CDR3 is 12 residues. CDR3 sequence reads: CASSKPNRTLHF. The CDR3 DNA reads as TGTGCCAGCAGCAAGCCGAACAGGACCCTTCACTTT.

This clonotype has ten or more counts. The gene calls are TRBV20-1 and TRBJ2-7, with 8 bases that match TRBD2. V gave up 0 bases and J gave up 3 bases; unmatched junction bases: 13. Germline CDR1 reads DFQATT; CDR2 reads SNEGSKA (reference sequence). The CDR3 loop spans 17 amino acids. The CDR3 here is CSARDLVAGSKVYEQYF. The DNA for the CDR3 is TGCAGTGCTAGAGATCTAGTAGCGGGAAGCAAGGTCTACGAGCAGTACTTC.

Only a few counts were recorded for this clonotype. The CDR3, as DNA: TGTGCCAGCAGTCGGAATCCTTGGCGTTCCAAAAACATTCAGTACTTC. Protein product: CASSRNPWRSKNIQYF. This chain links TRBV11-2 with TRBJ2-4; D gene ambiguous. CDR3 length: 16 residues. V was clipped by 6 bases and J by 2 bases, with 17 bases between them. The germline V gene has CDR1 SGHAT and CDR2 FQNNGV.

The genes are TRBV29-1 and TRBJ2-2; 8 positions match TRBD1. Germline V gives CDR1 SQVTM, CDR2 ANQGSEA. CDR3 length equals 17 residues. The V segment lost 8 bases and the J segment 3 bases; nucleotides outside the gene matches: 17. The CDR3, as DNA: TGCAGCATCCTGACAGGGGATGGGGAGACCCACACCGGGGAGCTGTTTTTT. Amino acids: CSILTGDGETHTGELFF.

To note about this clonotype: The germline gene is not matched at one end of the junction; a read error may be the cause. This chain uses TRBV7-2 with TRBJ2-6; TRBD1 matches 9 bases. CDR3 length equals 14 residues. Germline values: CDR1 SGHTA, CDR2 FQGNSA. In DNA, the CDR3 is TGTGCCAGCAGCTCTCCGACAGGGGGCAACGTCCTGACTTTC. It specifies CASSSPTGGNVLTF.

The J gene is TRBJ2-1, the V gene TRBV7-6; no firm D call. Trimming removed 1 base from V and 8 bases from J, with 12 bases in between. Per germline, CDR1 SGHVS and CDR2 FNYEAQ. This CDR3 region has 14 residues. The CDR3 coding sequence is TGTGCCAGCAGCTTAGTCTTGAATACCGATGAGCAGTTCTTC. It is translated as CASSLVLNTDEQFF.

This clonotype was detected ten times or more. V is TRBV12-3 or TRBV12-4 and J is TRBJ2-5; tentative D call: TRBD2 (6 bases). The ends were cut back, 2 bases at V and 1 base at J, with 11 bases in the middle. This CDR3 has 15 residues. DNA for the CDR3: TGTGCCAGCAGTTTATCGGGAGTTCGCCAAGAGACCCAGTACTTC. Encoded protein: CASSLSGVRQETQYF.

This chain uses TRBV7-2 with TRBJ2-2; D may match TRBD1 or TRBD2 (5 bases each). The CDR3 is 14 amino acids. Germline CDR1 reads SGHTA; CDR2 reads FQGNSA. Trimming removed 8 bases at V and 3 bases at J, with 13 bases between. This CDR3 is CASRPGRHTGELFF. In DNA, the CDR3 is TGTGCCAGCCGGCCGGGACGACACACCGGGGAGCTGTTTTTT.

V gene TRBV7-9 combines with J gene TRBJ1-4; no definite D call. Trimming stripped 4 bases from V and 12 bases from J, with 15 bases between. The CDR3 consists of 13 residues. Germline-derived CDR1 and CDR2 are SEHNR and FQNEAQ (reference sequence). The CDR3 coding sequence is TGTGCCAGCAGCTATAGCGGGAGGGAAGAACTGTTTTTT. Protein product: CASSYSGREELFF.

The V and J genes are TRBV7-3 and TRBJ2-5, with TRBD2 matching 11 bases. The germline V gene encodes CDR1 SGHTA and CDR2 FQGTGA. The CDR3 has 15 amino acids. V trimming: 4 bases; J trimming: 5 bases; junction bases outside the gene matches: 6. The CDR3 DNA is TGTGCCAGCAGCTACTCCGGGACTAGCGGTGAGACCCAGTACTTC. Encoded protein: CASSYSGTSGETQYF. Supplemented by reference TRBV7-3 and TRBJ2-5, the full variable domain reads GAGVSQTPSNKVTEKGKYVELRCDPISGHTALYWYRQSLGQGPEFLIYFQGTGAADDSGLPNDRFFAVRPEGSVSTLKIQRTERGDSAVYLCASSYSGTSGETQYFGPGTRLLVL.

As for this clonotype: With a much larger clone just one base away, this may be a read error. The V gene is TRBV11-2, the J gene TRBJ2-2; D may be TRBD1 (6 bases). The CDR3 loop spans 14 amino acids. The germline CDR1 and CDR2 sequences are SGHAT and FQNNGV. This chain's CDR3 is CACSLGAAAGELFF. The CDR3, as DNA: TGTGCCTGCAGCTTGGGGGCGGCGGCAGGGGAGCTGTTTTTT.

This clonotype was seen once. This rearrangement joins TRBV4-3 to TRBJ2-7; 9 nucleotides agree with TRBD1. J gave up 6 bases and V 1 base, and 7 bases lay outside the gene matches. Germline-derived CDR1 and CDR2 are LGHNA and YSLEER. This CDR3 has 15 residues. The chain's CDR3 is CASSQVPGQGSEQYF. For the CDR3, the DNA is TGCGCCAGCAGCCAAGTGCCGGGACAGGGAAGCGAGCAGTACTTC.

This chain connects TRBV29-1 to TRBJ1-5; maybe TRBD1 (5 bases). Between the trimmed V and J ends, which lost 0 bases and 3 bases, there was a span of 9 bases. Germline CDR1 SQVTM, CDR2 ANQGSEA. CDR3 length equals 14 residues. CDR3 loop: CSVEEEQVNQPQHF. The CDR3 DNA sequence: TGCAGCGTTGAAGAGGAACAGGTCAATCAGCCCCAGCATTTT.

The chain uses TRBV24-1 and TRBJ1-5; possibly TRBD1 for D (6 bases). Germline V gene data show CDR1 as KGHDR and CDR2 as SFDVKD. The CDR3 covers 13 residues. Trimming cost V 11 bases and J 1 base, with 11 bases left between them. CDR3 loop: CANFTGSNQPQHF. In DNA, the CDR3 is TGTGCCAACTTCACAGGGAGCAATCAGCCCCAGCATTTT.

This clonotype has only one observation. This CDR3 is CSGGQGRETQYF. The CDR3 nucleotides read TGCAGCGGGGGACAGGGGCGAGAGACCCAGTACTTC. This chain links TRBV29-1 with TRBJ2-5, with TRBD1 identical over 10 bases. V dropped 7 bases and J dropped 4; count of bases not matched to a gene: 3. Germline-derived CDR1 and CDR2 are SQVTM and ANQGSEA. This CDR3 has 12 amino acids. Combining the CDR3 with reference TRBV29-1 and TRBJ2-5 gives the whole variable domain SAVISQKPSRDICQRGTSLTIQCQVDSQVTMMFWYRQQPGQSLTLIATANQGSEATYESGFVIDKFPISRPNLTFSTLTVSNMSPEDSSIYLCSGGQGRETQYFGPGTRLLVL.

The chain recombines TRBV7-9 with TRBJ2-2; 10 nucleotides line up with TRBD1. J lost 7 bases, V lost 5 bases, and 7 bases had no gene match. The CDR3 loop spans 15 amino acids. CDR1 is SEHNR, CDR2 FQNEAQ, per germline (reference sequence). The CDR3 loop reads CASSHPGTGDGELFF. The CDR3 coding sequence is TGTGCCAGCAGCCACCCCGGGACAGGGGACGGGGAGCTGTTTTTT.

This clonotype was detected ten times or more. The chain has TRBV5-4 and TRBJ2-7, with 11 bases identical to TRBD1. CDR3 length: 14 residues. Germline trimming cut 4 bases from V and 5 bases from J; bases unmatched to any gene: 5. The germline gives CDR1 SGHNT, CDR2 YYREEE (reference sequence). The CDR3 region has the DNA TGTGCCAGCAGCCATAGGACAGGGGGCGACGAGCAGTACTTC. It encodes CASSHRTGGDEQYF.

This clonotype was detected many times. The junction shows a germline mismatch at one end, possibly a read error. This chain uses TRBV19 with TRBJ2-7; 7 bases line up with TRBD2. This CDR3 has 14 residues. CDR1 and CDR2 (germline): LNHDA, SQIVND (reference sequence). Here the CDR3 reads CASKSSGNSFEQYF. In DNA, the CDR3 is TGTGCCAGTAAGTCCAGCGGGAATTCCTTCGAGCAGTACTTC. Variable domain in full (rest from reference TRBV19 and TRBJ2-7): DGGITQSPKYLFRKEGQNVTLSCEQNLNHDAMYWYRQDPGQGLRLIYYSQIVNDFQKGDIAEGYSVSREKKESFPLTVTSAQKNPTAFYLCASKSSGNSFEQYFGPGTRLTVT.

The sample holds a few counts of this clonotype. V and J are TRBV6-1 and TRBJ2-7; tentative D call: TRBD2 (5 bases). The germline CDR1 and CDR2 sequences are MNHNS and SASEGT. The CDR3 contains 15 residues. The V end was cut by 2 bases, the J end by 2 bases, with 13 bases between. CDR3 sequence reads: CASSEWAGGTYEQYF. As DNA, the CDR3 is TGTGCCAGCAGTGAATGGGCCGGAGGAACCTACGAGCAGTACTTC.

The chain carries TRBV24-1 and TRBJ2-7; D not resolved. Trimming pared 12 bases from V and 0 bases from J, leaving 17 bases between. Germline loops: CDR1 KGHDR, CDR2 SFDVKD. CDR3 length: 14 residues. For the CDR3, the DNA is TGTGCCCACCTGCTCAGCCGGAACTCCTACGAGCAGTACTTC. It yields the protein CAHLLSRNSYEQYF.

This clonotype was counted at least ten times. This chain connects TRBV12-3 or TRBV12-4 to TRBJ2-7, with D tentatively TRBD2 (6 bases). Trimming left V 9 bases short and J 2 bases short, with 20 bases between. This CDR3 contains 15 residues. CDR3 sequence (DNA): TGTGCCAGTTCAACCCCCAGGGCGGGGACCTACGAGCAGTACTTC. Translated, it gives CASSTPRAGTYEQYF.

This clonotype was recorded a few times. The conserved final phenylalanine or tryptophan is absent from the CDR3, which likely points to a read error. It is unclear where the CDR3 begins or ends on the DNA, so no DNA is shown, and the CDR3 is as TCRdb lists it. The chain joins TRBV15 to TRBJ1-3; the D call of TRBD1 is as the table states it, not checked on the DNA. Germline loops: CDR1 LNHNV, CDR2 YYDKDF (reference sequence). The CDR3 is made up of 10 amino acids, end residues included. CDR3 loop: CATSRGTDRV.

This clonotype is deemed medium-sized (0.01 to 0.1%). DNA of the CDR3: TGTGCCATCAGTGAGTCTCGGGCAGGGCAAATGAACACTGAAGCTTTCTTT. Its protein product is CAISESRAGQMNTEAFF. The chain links TRBV10-3 to TRBJ1-1; a weak D match, TRBD1 (5 bases). The length of the CDR3 is 17 residues. The germline gives CDR1 ENHRY, CDR2 SYGVKD. Trimming removed 0 bases at V and 0 bases at J, with 14 bases between.

The table lists this clonotype with many counts. V is TRBV7-9 and J is TRBJ2-5; 10 nucleotides agree with TRBD1. Germline lookup yields CDR1 SEHNR and CDR2 FQNEAQ (reference sequence). The CDR3 totals 14 residues. V was clipped by 6 bases and J by 10 bases; unmatched bases: 11. The CDR3 DNA follows: TGTGCCAGCAGTCCGGGACAGGGGACTAAGAGCCAGTACTTC. Its protein is CASSPGQGTKSQYF.

The rearrangement links TRBV15 to TRBJ1-2; 9 bases are shared with TRBD1. The V and J ends lost 3 bases and 5 bases, in that order; junction bases with no gene match: 7. Germline CDR1 and CDR2: LNHNV and YYDKDF (reference sequence). There are 15 residues in the CDR3. CDR3 sequence: CATSSWGQGTYGYTF. CDR3 DNA: TGTGCCACCAGCAGCTGGGGACAGGGCACTTATGGCTACACCTTC. The variable domain in full, with the rest retrieved from reference TRBV15 and TRBJ1-2, is DAMVIQNPRYQVTQFGKPVTLSCSQTLNHNVMYWYQQKSSQAPKLLFHYYDKDFNNEADTPDNFQSRRPNTSFCFLDIRSPGLGDTAMYLCATSSWGQGTYGYTFGSGTRLTVV.

This clonotype was seen repeatedly, ten times or more. The V call is TRBV19, the J call TRBJ2-2, with a tentative D call TRBD2 (6 bases). V dropped 1 base and J dropped 5 bases, with 8 bases sitting between them. The CDR3 spans 14 residues. The germline V gene encodes CDR1 LNHDA and CDR2 SQIVND (reference sequence). The CDR3 nucleotides read TGTGCCAGTAGTATAGCGGGAGCAACCGGGGAGCTGTTTTTT. Translation: CASSIAGATGELFF.

This clonotype has ten or more counts. This chain connects TRBV19 to TRBJ1-3; D is unresolved. Germline CDR1 LNHDA, CDR2 SQIVND (reference sequence). Between the trimmed V and J ends, which lost 3 bases and 5 bases, there was a span of 11 bases. The CDR3 loop spans 14 amino acids. CDR3 DNA sequence: TGTGCCAGTAGTATTGAGAGCTTCCGAAACACCATATATTTT. This gives the protein CASSIESFRNTIYF.